This is a list of T cell receptor beta chains from one sample in a study of blood T cell repertoires in COVID-19. Profiling relied on immunoSEQ multiplex PCR, and the TCRdb table lists in-frame clones only, not all of them. There are 30,000 to 40,000 clones in the sample; roughly 85% occur only once, and roughly 18% lies in the top ten. The specimen sequenced was peripheral blood. The receptors derive from a woman aged 60-70 years with active COVID-19. Both conserved end residues are part of each CDR3. D genes are given only for firm matches. Clone size appears in some rows only: once, few, many, or a class for an expanded clone.

TRBV9	TRBJ1-1	-	-	TGTGCCAGCAGCGTAACCCCTGGACAGCTAGACACTGAAGCTTTCTTT	CASSVTPGQLDTEAFF
TRBV18	TRBJ2-3	once	TRBD2	TGTGCCAGCTCATTGGGAGCGGGGATCACAGATACGCAGTATTTT	CASSLGAGITDTQYF
TRBV6-5	TRBJ1-4	-	TRBD1	TGTGCCAGCCGCTGGGGACAGGGGAATGAAAAACTGTTTTTT	CASRWGQGNEKLFF
TRBV30	TRBJ2-3	-	TRBD2	TGTGCCTGGAGGGCCGGGACTAGCGGAGGTAGCACAGATACGCAGTATTTT	CAWRAGTSGGSTDTQYF
TRBV12-5	TRBJ2-2	-	TRBD2	TGTGCTAGTGGTTTAGGACTAGCGGGAGTGTCCGGGGAGCTGTTTTTT	CASGLGLAGVSGELFF
TRBV14	TRBJ1-1	once	-	TGTGCCAGCAGCCTCGGGGGAGTTGCTGAAGCTTTCTTT	CASSLGGVAEAFF
TRBV18	TRBJ1-4	-	TRBD1	TGTGCCAGCTCACCGACAGGGACGGAAAAACTGTTTTTT	CASSPTGTEKLFF
TRBV19	TRBJ2-5	-	-	TGTGCCAGCCGGGGGAATTTGGGGACCCAGTACTTC	CASRGNLGTQYF
TRBV5-4	TRBJ2-3	-	-	TGTGCCAGCACCCGCCGGGACTCCACAGATACGCAGTATTTT	CASTRRDSTDTQYF
TRBV2	TRBJ2-2	-	TRBD2	TGTGCCAGCAAAAAACTAGCGGGGGCTCGATCGAACACCGGGGAGCTGTTTTTT	CASKKLAGARSNTGELFF
TRBV19	TRBJ2-2	-	TRBD1	TGTGCCAGTGGACCCCGGGACAGGGATACCGGGGAGCTGTTTTTT	CASGPRDRDTGELFF
TRBV4-1	TRBJ1-5	few	-	TGCGCCAGCAGCCAAGATGGGGCGAGTCAGCCCCAGCATTTT	CASSQDGASQPQHF
TRBV6-1	TRBJ2-7	-	-	TGTGCCAGCAGTGACCGGCAGGGTATCTCCTACGAGCAGTACTTC	CASSDRQGISYEQYF
TRBV21-1	TRBJ2-1	-	-	TGTGCCAGCAGCAAAGCTGCGGGGGGGCTAAATGAGCAGTTCTTC	CASSKAAGGLNEQFF
TRBV20-1	TRBJ2-1	-	TRBD2	TGCAGTGCTAGTAGCGGGAGATACAATGAGCAGTTCTTC	CSASSGRYNEQFF
TRBV5-6	TRBJ2-2	-	TRBD2	TGTGCCAGCACGGGAGGGGGGGACACCGGGGAGCTGTTTTTT	CASTGGGDTGELFF
TRBV5-1	TRBJ2-5	-	TRBD1	TGCGCCAGCAGCTGGACAGGGGCCTCTCGGGAGACCCAGTACTTC	CASSWTGASRETQYF
TRBV5-1	TRBJ2-2	-	TRBD1	TGCGCCAGCAGAGACCTAGGGACAGGGCCCAAAACCGGGGAGCTGTTTTTT	CASRDLGTGPKTGELFF
TRBV18	TRBJ2-5	-	TRBD1	TGTGCCAGCTCACCCAGGACAGGAGATCAAGAGACCCAGTACTTC	CASSPRTGDQETQYF
TRBV5-1	TRBJ2-3	-	TRBD2	TGCGCCAGCAGCTTAGGGACTAGCGGGAGTGCCCGAGGGGGCACAGATACGCAGTATTTT	CASSLGTSGSARGGTDTQYF
TRBV7-2	TRBJ2-1	-	-	TGTGCCAGCAGCTTAGTGGTCAGTTTTAATGAGCAGTTCTTC	CASSLVVSFNEQFF
TRBV10-2	TRBJ2-1	few	-	TGCGCCAGCAGTGAGCTAGCGTTATACAATGAGCAGTTCTTC	CASSELALYNEQFF
TRBV6-5	TRBJ1-1	-	-	TGTGCCAGCAGTCGACACCCCCAGGGGTTGACTGAAGCTTTCTTT	CASSRHPQGLTEAFF